A single sample gave rise to the 17 T cell receptor beta chains below, sequenced in a study of blood T cells in healthy people across ages. A second PCR, run for roughly 6 to 11 cycles, used a sample-barcoded 5' primer plus a J-beta primer mix. Each CDR3 protein gets one entry after TCRdb re-called the 5' RACE reads with MiXCR. The sample shows 650,000 to 700,000 distinct CDR3 sequences, approximately 29% of them seen only once. The sequenced sample was blood. Receptors were obtained from a woman at least 80 years old in good health.

This clonotype was seen only a few times. Possible read error: a much larger clone is one base away. The chain links TRBV5-6 to TRBJ2-1; 8 nucleotides match TRBD1. The length of the CDR3 is 17 residues. In germline, CDR1 is SGHDT, CDR2 YYEEEE. V shed 0 bases, J shed 2 bases, and the junction held 7 bases outside the gene matches. The CDR3 reads CASSLVTGGRTYNEQFF. The DNA of the CDR3 is TGTGCCAGCAGCTTGGTTACAGGGGGTCGCACCTACAATGAGCAGTTCTTC.

The V and J genes are TRBV6-5 and TRBJ2-2, with D unresolved. Germline V gene data show CDR1 as MNHEY and CDR2 as SVGAGI. V lost 4 bases and J 2 bases, leaving 17 bases between the germline ends. This CDR3 comprises 17 residues. In nucleotides, the CDR3 is TGTGCCAGCAGTTCCCCGACATCCGGGTATAACACCGGGGAGCTGTTTTTT. Translating gives CASSSPTSGYNTGELFF.

The J gene is TRBJ2-2, the V gene TRBV7-2, with TRBD2 matching 7 bases. Germline V gene data show CDR1 as SGHTA and CDR2 as FQGNSA. This CDR3 spans 17 amino acids. V was clipped by 5 bases and J by 4 bases; unmatched bases: 13. Written as DNA, the CDR3 is TGTGCCAGCAGCCAAAGGGCCCCCGGGGGGATCACCGGGGAGCTGTTTTTT. Translated: CASSQRAPGGITGELFF.

In its sample, this clonotype was seen once. V and J are TRBV7-2 and TRBJ2-4; the match to TRBD2 covers 12 bases. The J call is uncertain, as TRBJ2-7 better fits the DNA end. This CDR3 region has 18 residues. Germline CDR1 reads SGHTA; CDR2 reads FQGNSA. The CDR3 reads CASSLAATSGGGVYEQYF. In nucleotides, the CDR3 is TGTGCCAGCAGCTTAGCTGCGACTAGCGGGGGTGGAGTCTACGAGCAGTACTTC.

This clonotype was seen at least ten times. The chain carries TRBV6-6 and TRBJ1-2, with unresolved D. CDR3 length: 13 amino acids. Germline V lookup: CDR1 MNHNY, CDR2 SVGAGI (reference sequence). V lost 3 bases and J lost 2, with 7 bases in between. CDR3 region: CASSYSENYGYTF. The CDR3 DNA follows: TGTGCCAGCAGTTATTCAGAGAACTATGGCTACACCTTC.

This clonotype was seen many times. Since a much larger clone is just one base distant, this may be a read error. The V and J genes are TRBV20-1 and TRBJ2-7; 7 nucleotides align to TRBD1. This CDR3 has 14 residues. Trimming removed 6 bases from V and 3 bases from J; junction bases left unmatched: 11. Germline CDR1 reads DFQATT; CDR2 reads SNEGSKA (reference sequence). The CDR3 spells CSAKRTGALYEQYF. In nucleotides, the CDR3 is TGCAGTGCCAAACGGACAGGAGCTCTCTACGAGCAGTACTTC.

CDR3 region: CASSQDRGAGGYGYTF. The CDR3 DNA sequence: TGTGCCAGCAGCCAGGACAGGGGCGCTGGGGGCTATGGCTACACCTTC. The chain links TRBV4-2 to TRBJ1-2; TRBD1 aligns across 9 bases. Per the germline V gene, CDR1 is LGHNA and CDR2 is YNFKEQ. The CDR3 length is 16 residues. The V segment lost 3 bases and the J segment 4 bases; nucleotides outside the gene matches: 9.

The rearrangement links TRBV20-1 to TRBJ2-5; 7 nucleotides agree with TRBD2. The length of the CDR3 is 11 residues. The germline V gene encodes CDR1 DFQATT and CDR2 SNEGSKA (reference sequence). With 8 bases clipped from V and 5 bases from J, the junction kept 5 bases outside the gene matches. As DNA, the CDR3 is TGCAGTATGCGGGAGTGGGAGACCCAGTACTTC. Translated: CSMREWETQYF.

The V gene is TRBV29-1, the J gene TRBJ2-7; 9 bases are a match to TRBD1. Germline values: CDR1 SQVTM, CDR2 ANQGSEA. After removal of 6 bases from V and 6 bases from J, the junction contained 9 bases not matched to a gene. The CDR3 covers 13 residues. The CDR3 region has the DNA TGCAGCGTCTCTTGGACAGGGGCTTCCGAGCAGTACTTC. This gives the protein CSVSWTGASEQYF.

This clonotype was seen a handful of times. This clone may be a read error of a much larger clone one base away. This chain joins TRBV5-5 and TRBJ2-7, with TRBD1 identical over 7 bases. The CDR3 has 14 residues. V lost 5 bases, J lost 3 bases, and 8 bases stayed unmatched. The V gene's germline CDR1 is SGHKS and CDR2 YYEKEE (reference sequence). CDR3: CASRWTGDYYEQYF. The CDR3 DNA reads as TGTGCCAGCAGGTGGACAGGTGACTACTACGAGCAGTACTTC.

Details on this clonotype: Being one base from a much bigger clone, this may be a read error. The J gene is TRBJ2-7, the V gene TRBV15; the D is unclear. The assigned J gene may be wrong: the sequence end matches TRBJ2-5 better. This CDR3 has 12 amino acids. Germline V lookup: CDR1 LNHNV, CDR2 YYDKDF (reference sequence). The CDR3 sequence is CAASRDRETQYF. The DNA for the CDR3 is TGTGCCGCCAGCAGAGATAGAGAGACCCAGTACTTC.

This clonotype was detected a few times. CDR3: CASSPQGRGSSGAFF. Written as DNA, the CDR3 is TGTGCCAGCAGCCCTCAGGGAAGAGGGAGTAGCGGAGCTTTCTTT. The J gene is TRBJ1-1, the V gene TRBV3-1; D might be TRBD1 (5 bases). Germline V gene lookup returns CDR1 LGHDT and CDR2 YNNKEL (reference sequence). The CDR3 covers 15 residues. V was shortened by 4 bases and J by 10 bases, with 22 bases between the two germline ends.

This clonotype was seen ten or more times. DNA for the CDR3: TGTGCCAGCAGGCCCCCGGGATATGAGAAAGATACGCAGTATTTT. Translation gives CASRPPGYEKDTQYF. This chain connects TRBV7-2 to TRBJ2-3; D might be TRBD2 (5 bases). The CDR3 contains 15 residues. Germline values: CDR1 SGHTA, CDR2 FQGNSA. V shed 6 bases and J shed 5 bases, with 18 bases lying between them. The full variable domain, its missing parts supplied by reference TRBV7-2 and TRBJ2-3, is GAGVSQSPSNKVTEKGKDVELRCDPISGHTALYWYRQSLGQGLEFLIYFQGNSAPDKSGLPSDRFSAERTGGSVSTLTIQRTQQEDSAVYLCASRPPGYEKDTQYFGPGTRLTVL.

Many counts were recorded for this clonotype. This sequence joins TRBV10-3 and TRBJ1-2; TRBD1 matches at 9 bases. Germline lookup yields CDR1 ENHRY and CDR2 SYGVKD. J lost 8 bases, V lost 0 bases, and 1 base had no gene match. This CDR3 has 13 residues. The DNA of the CDR3 is TGTGCCATCAGTGAGTCAACAGGGGGCGGCTACACCTTC. Its protein is CAISESTGGGYTF.

This chain connects TRBV7-2 to TRBJ1-1; D remains unclear. The CDR3 sequence is 14 residues long. CDR1 and CDR2 (germline): SGHTA, FQGNSA. The ends were cut back, 1 base at V and 1 base at J, with 7 bases in the middle. CDR3 DNA: TGTGCCAGCAGCTTAGTTTCGAGGAACACTGAAGCTTTCTTT. Translation gives CASSLVSRNTEAFF. Supplemented by reference TRBV7-2 and TRBJ1-1, the full variable domain reads GAGVSQSPSNKVTEKGKDVELRCDPISGHTALYWYRQSLGQGLEFLIYFQGNSAPDKSGLPSDRFSAERTGGSVSTLTIQRTQQEDSAVYLCASSLVSRNTEAFFGQGTRLTVV.

This clonotype was seen only a few times. V gene TRBV19 combines with J gene TRBJ2-7, with 7 bases that match TRBD1. The trim removed 4 bases at V and 2 bases at J, leaving 14 bases unmatched. From germline, CDR1 is LNHDA and CDR2 SQIVND (reference sequence). The CDR3 is 17 amino acids. The CDR3, as DNA: TGTGCCAGTAGTACTAGGGACAGCGGATCAACGGCCTACGAGCAGTACTTC. Amino acids: CASSTRDSGSTAYEQYF. Looking up the rest from reference TRBV19 and TRBJ2-7 gives the full variable domain: DGGITQSPKYLFRKEGQNVTLSCEQNLNHDAMYWYRQDPGQGLRLIYYSQIVNDFQKGDIAEGYSVSREKKESFPLTVTSAQKNPTAFYLCASSTRDSGSTAYEQYFGPGTRLTVT.

This clonotype was recorded a few times. The rearrangement joins TRBV5-6 to TRBJ2-5; D is ambiguous. This CDR3 comprises 13 residues. Trimming shortened V by 5 bases and J by 5 bases, and 13 bases separated the two germline ends. Germline lookup yields CDR1 SGHDT and CDR2 YYEEEE. DNA for the CDR3: TGTGCCAGCAGAAAACCCGGTACGGAGACCCAGTACTTC. As protein: CASRKPGTETQYF.